The 20 T cell receptor beta chains reported below all come from one sample, sequenced in a study of T cells in Graves' hyperthyroidism and ophthalmopathy. TCR beta CDR3 region amplification was performed from RNA transcripts. The primer set for the first-round RT-PCR of the TCR CDR3 was HTBI. TCRdb re-derived calls from the multiplex PCR reads in MiXCR, one entry per CDR3 protein. Among a few hundred thousand distinct CDR3 sequences, roughly 15% were seen once, and the ten largest hold about 21%. Sequencing was carried out using blood. These receptors were obtained from a woman in her sixties or seventies with Graves' ophthalmopathy.

In its sample, this clonotype was seen a few times. The chain joins TRBV19 to TRBJ2-1; 8 nucleotides align to TRBD1. V was pared by 7 bases and J by 6 bases, with 11 bases of the junction left unmatched. The CDR3 covers 15 residues. Germline CDR1 LNHDA, CDR2 SQIVND (reference sequence). The CDR3 reads CASTPGGTGTNEQFF. CDR3 DNA sequence: TGTGCCAGTACCCCCGGAGGGACAGGCACCAATGAGCAGTTCTTC.

The rearrangement joins TRBV6-2 or TRBV6-3 to TRBJ1-4, with 9 bases lining up with TRBD1. This CDR3 is built from 16 residues. V shed 2 bases and J 5 bases; nucleotides not matched to a gene: 6. In germline, CDR1 is MNHEY, CDR2 SVGEGT. CDR3 in DNA: TGTGCCAGCAGTTACGGGGCGGACAGGGGCAATGAAAAACTGTTTTTT. Protein: CASSYGADRGNEKLFF.

The chain links TRBV20-1 to TRBJ2-2, with TRBD1 as a possible D gene (7 bases). Trimming shortened V by 5 bases and J by 4 bases, and 14 bases separated the two germline ends. The CDR3 runs 14 residues. Germline-derived CDR1 and CDR2 are DFQATT and SNEGSKA (reference sequence). The CDR3 reads CSAPQGGPTGELFF. The CDR3 DNA reads TGCAGTGCTCCTCAGGGGGGTCCCACCGGGGAGCTGTTTTTT.

This clonotype was counted many times. The V gene is TRBV5-5, the J gene TRBJ2-7; D tentatively reads TRBD1 or TRBD2 (5 bases each). V lost 6 bases and J 0 bases, leaving 13 bases between the germline ends. Germline CDR1 SGHKS, CDR2 YYEKEE (reference sequence). The CDR3 runs to 14 residues. The CDR3 bases are TGTGCCAGCACCGTCGGGACGTACTCCTACGAGCAGTACTTC. Protein sequence: CASTVGTYSYEQYF.

The gene calls are TRBV27 and TRBJ2-7, with unresolved D. Germline V gene lookup returns CDR1 MNHEY and CDR2 SMNVEV (reference sequence). The CDR3 length is 15 residues. Trimming pared 5 bases from V and 3 bases from J, leaving 17 bases between. The CDR3 DNA reads TGTGCCAGCAGTGACTTGACTGCCCCCCTCTACGAGCAGTACTTC. It translates to CASSDLTAPLYEQYF.

This clonotype was picked up many times. The chain recombines TRBV20-1 with TRBJ2-7; TRBD1 might be the D (5 bases). Trimming removed 3 bases from V and 2 bases from J, with 11 bases in between. This CDR3 region has 13 residues. The germline gives CDR1 DFQATT, CDR2 SNEGSKA (reference sequence). The DNA for the CDR3 is TGCAGTGCTAGTCCGGACACTACCTACGAGCAGTACTTC. Protein: CSASPDTTYEQYF.

This clonotype has ten or more counts. The J gene is TRBJ1-1, the V gene TRBV20-1; D is unresolved. The germline gives CDR1 DFQATT, CDR2 SNEGSKA (reference sequence). The length of the CDR3 is 12 residues. V was pared by 6 bases and J by 5 bases, with 13 bases between. The CDR3 protein is CSAKSPGTEAFF. The CDR3 region has the DNA TGCAGTGCCAAATCCCCCGGGACTGAAGCTTTCTTT.

This clonotype was seen at least ten times. This chain joins TRBV28 and TRBJ1-3, with D possibly matching TRBD1 (6 bases). The CDR3 spans 14 residues. Per germline, CDR1 MDHEN and CDR2 SYDVKM. Trimming pared 2 bases from V and 4 bases from J, leaving 9 bases between. The CDR3 region is CASSLRGPGNTIYF. Written as DNA, the CDR3 is TGTGCCAGCAGTTTACGGGGGCCCGGAAACACCATATATTTT.

The chain combines TRBV9 with TRBJ2-6; D is ambiguous. The germline V gene has CDR1 SGDLS and CDR2 YYNGEE. Trimming shortened V by 0 bases and J by 2 bases, and 9 bases separated the two germline ends. The CDR3 is 16 residues long. The CDR3 coding sequence is TGTGCCAGCAGCGTAGGTGGGTCTGCTGGGGCCAACGTCCTGACTTTC. Translation: CASSVGGSAGANVLTF.

This clonotype was detected ten times or more. V is TRBV2 and J is TRBJ1-4; 8 bases are shared with TRBD1. CDR1 is SNHLY and CDR2 is FYNNEI in the germline V gene. V gave up 7 bases and J gave up 3 bases; unmatched junction bases: 4. The CDR3 runs 14 residues. The CDR3 DNA reads TGTGCCAGCACCAGGGGGCAGGCTAATGAAAAACTGTTTTTT. Translating it yields CASTRGQANEKLFF.

A few counts support this clonotype. The chain employs TRBV20-1 and TRBJ2-3; 9 nucleotides align to TRBD2. This CDR3 spans 15 amino acids. The V gene's germline CDR1 is DFQATT and CDR2 SNEGSKA (reference sequence). The V gene end was trimmed by 3 bases and the J gene end by 2 bases; junction bases not matched to a gene: 6. Here the CDR3 DNA reads TGCAGTGCTAGTTTAGCGGGAGCGCCCACAGATACGCAGTATTTT. It is translated as CSASLAGAPTDTQYF.

The V call is TRBV19, the J call TRBJ2-1; D gene uncertain. The CDR3 is made up of 15 amino acids. V lost 2 bases and J lost 1, with 9 bases in between. CDR1 and CDR2 (germline): LNHDA, SQIVND (reference sequence). CDR3 amino acids: CASSITAGSYNEQFF. The CDR3 region has the DNA TGTGCCAGTAGTATAACAGCTGGATCCTACAATGAGCAGTTCTTC.

This clonotype was picked up a small number of times. The chain carries TRBV4-1 and TRBJ2-1; 8 nucleotides line up with TRBD2. The germline gives CDR1 MGHRA, CDR2 YSYEKL. The CDR3 covers 15 residues. The trim removed 6 bases at V and 2 bases at J, leaving 6 bases unmatched. The CDR3 DNA is TGCGCCAGCAGTTCATCTAGCGGGCCCTACAATGAGCAGTTCTTC. Translating gives CASSSSSGPYNEQFF.

This clonotype was recorded at least ten times. The rearrangement uses TRBV11-2 and TRBJ2-5, with D possibly matching TRBD2 (6 bases). CDR3 size: 15 residues. With 1 base removed from V and 5 bases from J, the gap between germline ends came to 14 bases. The V gene's germline CDR1 is SGHAT and CDR2 FQNNGV. The chain's CDR3 is CASSLGPGRGETQYF. The CDR3 DNA follows: TGTGCCAGCAGCTTAGGTCCCGGCCGGGGGGAGACCCAGTACTTC.

This clonotype appeared many times. The rearrangement joins TRBV28 to TRBJ1-4; possibly TRBD1 for D (6 bases). CDR1 is MDHEN and CDR2 is SYDVKM in the germline V gene. Trimming took off 5 bases at V and 3 bases at J, with 13 bases between the two ends. CDR3 length: 15 residues. CDR3 bases: TGTGCCAGCAGTATAACAGGGCTGCCTAATGAAAAACTGTTTTTT. Its protein is CASSITGLPNEKLFF. Filled out from reference TRBV28 and TRBJ1-4, the complete variable domain reads DVKVTQSSRYLVKRTGEKVFLECVQDMDHENMFWYRQDPGLGLRLIYFSYDVKMKEKGDIPEGYSVSREKKERFSLILESASTNQTSMYLCASSITGLPNEKLFFGSGTQLSVL.

This clonotype was seen a handful of times. The chain combines TRBV12-3 or TRBV12-4 with TRBJ2-7, with D tentatively TRBD2 (5 bases). V lost 8 bases and J lost 5, with 13 bases in between. This CDR3 region has 12 residues. CDR3: CASSSRAHEQYF. In DNA, the CDR3 is TGTGCCAGCTCCTCGAGGGCCCACGAGCAGTACTTC.

This clonotype has ten or more counts. J is TRBJ2-7 and V is TRBV29-1; D might be TRBD1 or TRBD2, each matching 5 bases. V dropped 6 bases and J dropped 8 bases, with 23 bases sitting between them. CDR3 length equals 14 residues. From germline, CDR1 is SQVTM and CDR2 ANQGSEA. Here the CDR3 reads CSVPAPGTAVQQYF. The CDR3, as DNA: TGCAGCGTCCCCGCACCCGGGACCGCCGTCCAGCAGTACTTC.

The rearrangement uses TRBV5-1 and TRBJ2-1; TRBD2 matches at 11 bases. From germline, CDR1 is SGHRS and CDR2 YFSETQ. The CDR3 has 16 residues. J was trimmed by 4 bases and V by 5 bases; bases with no gene match: 8. CDR3 coding DNA: TGCGCCAGCAGTTCAGGGACTAGCGGCCATTACAATGAGCAGTTCTTC. This translates into CASSSGTSGHYNEQFF.

The CDR3 protein is CASSSTGVEADTQYF. CDR3 nucleotides: TGTGCCAGCAGTTCGACAGGGGTTGAGGCAGATACGCAGTATTTT. The chain recombines TRBV7-8 with TRBJ2-3; 8 bases are a match to TRBD1. Trimming at V came to 6 bases and at J to 4 bases, leaving 9 bases not matched to a gene. This CDR3 is 15 amino acids long. The germline gives CDR1 SGHVS, CDR2 FQNEAQ. Using reference TRBV7-8 and TRBJ2-3 for the parts outside the CDR3, the full variable domain is GAGVSQSPRYKVAKRGQDVALRCDPISGHVSLFWYQQALGQGPEFLTYFQNEAQLDKSGLPSDRFFAERPEGSVSTLKIQRTQQEDSAVYLCASSSTGVEADTQYFGPGTRLTVL.

This clonotype has ten or more counts. The chain combines TRBV20-1 with TRBJ1-5; D uncertain. CDR3 length equals 17 residues. CDR1 DFQATT and CDR2 SNEGSKA come from the germline V gene (reference sequence). The V end was cut by 0 bases, the J end by 0 bases, with 15 bases between. CDR3 bases: TGCAGTGCTAGAGATACGGAAGCCATCCTTAGCAATCAGCCCCAGCATTTT. It yields the protein CSARDTEAILSNQPQHF.